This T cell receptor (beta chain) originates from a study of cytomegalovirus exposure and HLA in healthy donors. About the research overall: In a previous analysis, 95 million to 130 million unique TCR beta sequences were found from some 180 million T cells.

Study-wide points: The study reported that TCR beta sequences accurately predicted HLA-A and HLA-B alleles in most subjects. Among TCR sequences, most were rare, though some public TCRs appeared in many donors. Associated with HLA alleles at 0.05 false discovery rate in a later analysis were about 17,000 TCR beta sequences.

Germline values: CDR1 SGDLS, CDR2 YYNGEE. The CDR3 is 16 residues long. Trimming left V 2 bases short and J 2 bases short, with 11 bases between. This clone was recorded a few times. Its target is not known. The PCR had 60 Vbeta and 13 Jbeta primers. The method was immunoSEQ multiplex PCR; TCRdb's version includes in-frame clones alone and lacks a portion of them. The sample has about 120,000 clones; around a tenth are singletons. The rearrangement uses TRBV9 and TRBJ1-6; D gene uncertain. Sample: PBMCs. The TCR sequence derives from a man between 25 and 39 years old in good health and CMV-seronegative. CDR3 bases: TGTGCCAGCAGCGTGGGAGTGGCAGCCTATAATTCACCCCTCCACTTT. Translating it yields CASSVGVAAYNSPLHF.